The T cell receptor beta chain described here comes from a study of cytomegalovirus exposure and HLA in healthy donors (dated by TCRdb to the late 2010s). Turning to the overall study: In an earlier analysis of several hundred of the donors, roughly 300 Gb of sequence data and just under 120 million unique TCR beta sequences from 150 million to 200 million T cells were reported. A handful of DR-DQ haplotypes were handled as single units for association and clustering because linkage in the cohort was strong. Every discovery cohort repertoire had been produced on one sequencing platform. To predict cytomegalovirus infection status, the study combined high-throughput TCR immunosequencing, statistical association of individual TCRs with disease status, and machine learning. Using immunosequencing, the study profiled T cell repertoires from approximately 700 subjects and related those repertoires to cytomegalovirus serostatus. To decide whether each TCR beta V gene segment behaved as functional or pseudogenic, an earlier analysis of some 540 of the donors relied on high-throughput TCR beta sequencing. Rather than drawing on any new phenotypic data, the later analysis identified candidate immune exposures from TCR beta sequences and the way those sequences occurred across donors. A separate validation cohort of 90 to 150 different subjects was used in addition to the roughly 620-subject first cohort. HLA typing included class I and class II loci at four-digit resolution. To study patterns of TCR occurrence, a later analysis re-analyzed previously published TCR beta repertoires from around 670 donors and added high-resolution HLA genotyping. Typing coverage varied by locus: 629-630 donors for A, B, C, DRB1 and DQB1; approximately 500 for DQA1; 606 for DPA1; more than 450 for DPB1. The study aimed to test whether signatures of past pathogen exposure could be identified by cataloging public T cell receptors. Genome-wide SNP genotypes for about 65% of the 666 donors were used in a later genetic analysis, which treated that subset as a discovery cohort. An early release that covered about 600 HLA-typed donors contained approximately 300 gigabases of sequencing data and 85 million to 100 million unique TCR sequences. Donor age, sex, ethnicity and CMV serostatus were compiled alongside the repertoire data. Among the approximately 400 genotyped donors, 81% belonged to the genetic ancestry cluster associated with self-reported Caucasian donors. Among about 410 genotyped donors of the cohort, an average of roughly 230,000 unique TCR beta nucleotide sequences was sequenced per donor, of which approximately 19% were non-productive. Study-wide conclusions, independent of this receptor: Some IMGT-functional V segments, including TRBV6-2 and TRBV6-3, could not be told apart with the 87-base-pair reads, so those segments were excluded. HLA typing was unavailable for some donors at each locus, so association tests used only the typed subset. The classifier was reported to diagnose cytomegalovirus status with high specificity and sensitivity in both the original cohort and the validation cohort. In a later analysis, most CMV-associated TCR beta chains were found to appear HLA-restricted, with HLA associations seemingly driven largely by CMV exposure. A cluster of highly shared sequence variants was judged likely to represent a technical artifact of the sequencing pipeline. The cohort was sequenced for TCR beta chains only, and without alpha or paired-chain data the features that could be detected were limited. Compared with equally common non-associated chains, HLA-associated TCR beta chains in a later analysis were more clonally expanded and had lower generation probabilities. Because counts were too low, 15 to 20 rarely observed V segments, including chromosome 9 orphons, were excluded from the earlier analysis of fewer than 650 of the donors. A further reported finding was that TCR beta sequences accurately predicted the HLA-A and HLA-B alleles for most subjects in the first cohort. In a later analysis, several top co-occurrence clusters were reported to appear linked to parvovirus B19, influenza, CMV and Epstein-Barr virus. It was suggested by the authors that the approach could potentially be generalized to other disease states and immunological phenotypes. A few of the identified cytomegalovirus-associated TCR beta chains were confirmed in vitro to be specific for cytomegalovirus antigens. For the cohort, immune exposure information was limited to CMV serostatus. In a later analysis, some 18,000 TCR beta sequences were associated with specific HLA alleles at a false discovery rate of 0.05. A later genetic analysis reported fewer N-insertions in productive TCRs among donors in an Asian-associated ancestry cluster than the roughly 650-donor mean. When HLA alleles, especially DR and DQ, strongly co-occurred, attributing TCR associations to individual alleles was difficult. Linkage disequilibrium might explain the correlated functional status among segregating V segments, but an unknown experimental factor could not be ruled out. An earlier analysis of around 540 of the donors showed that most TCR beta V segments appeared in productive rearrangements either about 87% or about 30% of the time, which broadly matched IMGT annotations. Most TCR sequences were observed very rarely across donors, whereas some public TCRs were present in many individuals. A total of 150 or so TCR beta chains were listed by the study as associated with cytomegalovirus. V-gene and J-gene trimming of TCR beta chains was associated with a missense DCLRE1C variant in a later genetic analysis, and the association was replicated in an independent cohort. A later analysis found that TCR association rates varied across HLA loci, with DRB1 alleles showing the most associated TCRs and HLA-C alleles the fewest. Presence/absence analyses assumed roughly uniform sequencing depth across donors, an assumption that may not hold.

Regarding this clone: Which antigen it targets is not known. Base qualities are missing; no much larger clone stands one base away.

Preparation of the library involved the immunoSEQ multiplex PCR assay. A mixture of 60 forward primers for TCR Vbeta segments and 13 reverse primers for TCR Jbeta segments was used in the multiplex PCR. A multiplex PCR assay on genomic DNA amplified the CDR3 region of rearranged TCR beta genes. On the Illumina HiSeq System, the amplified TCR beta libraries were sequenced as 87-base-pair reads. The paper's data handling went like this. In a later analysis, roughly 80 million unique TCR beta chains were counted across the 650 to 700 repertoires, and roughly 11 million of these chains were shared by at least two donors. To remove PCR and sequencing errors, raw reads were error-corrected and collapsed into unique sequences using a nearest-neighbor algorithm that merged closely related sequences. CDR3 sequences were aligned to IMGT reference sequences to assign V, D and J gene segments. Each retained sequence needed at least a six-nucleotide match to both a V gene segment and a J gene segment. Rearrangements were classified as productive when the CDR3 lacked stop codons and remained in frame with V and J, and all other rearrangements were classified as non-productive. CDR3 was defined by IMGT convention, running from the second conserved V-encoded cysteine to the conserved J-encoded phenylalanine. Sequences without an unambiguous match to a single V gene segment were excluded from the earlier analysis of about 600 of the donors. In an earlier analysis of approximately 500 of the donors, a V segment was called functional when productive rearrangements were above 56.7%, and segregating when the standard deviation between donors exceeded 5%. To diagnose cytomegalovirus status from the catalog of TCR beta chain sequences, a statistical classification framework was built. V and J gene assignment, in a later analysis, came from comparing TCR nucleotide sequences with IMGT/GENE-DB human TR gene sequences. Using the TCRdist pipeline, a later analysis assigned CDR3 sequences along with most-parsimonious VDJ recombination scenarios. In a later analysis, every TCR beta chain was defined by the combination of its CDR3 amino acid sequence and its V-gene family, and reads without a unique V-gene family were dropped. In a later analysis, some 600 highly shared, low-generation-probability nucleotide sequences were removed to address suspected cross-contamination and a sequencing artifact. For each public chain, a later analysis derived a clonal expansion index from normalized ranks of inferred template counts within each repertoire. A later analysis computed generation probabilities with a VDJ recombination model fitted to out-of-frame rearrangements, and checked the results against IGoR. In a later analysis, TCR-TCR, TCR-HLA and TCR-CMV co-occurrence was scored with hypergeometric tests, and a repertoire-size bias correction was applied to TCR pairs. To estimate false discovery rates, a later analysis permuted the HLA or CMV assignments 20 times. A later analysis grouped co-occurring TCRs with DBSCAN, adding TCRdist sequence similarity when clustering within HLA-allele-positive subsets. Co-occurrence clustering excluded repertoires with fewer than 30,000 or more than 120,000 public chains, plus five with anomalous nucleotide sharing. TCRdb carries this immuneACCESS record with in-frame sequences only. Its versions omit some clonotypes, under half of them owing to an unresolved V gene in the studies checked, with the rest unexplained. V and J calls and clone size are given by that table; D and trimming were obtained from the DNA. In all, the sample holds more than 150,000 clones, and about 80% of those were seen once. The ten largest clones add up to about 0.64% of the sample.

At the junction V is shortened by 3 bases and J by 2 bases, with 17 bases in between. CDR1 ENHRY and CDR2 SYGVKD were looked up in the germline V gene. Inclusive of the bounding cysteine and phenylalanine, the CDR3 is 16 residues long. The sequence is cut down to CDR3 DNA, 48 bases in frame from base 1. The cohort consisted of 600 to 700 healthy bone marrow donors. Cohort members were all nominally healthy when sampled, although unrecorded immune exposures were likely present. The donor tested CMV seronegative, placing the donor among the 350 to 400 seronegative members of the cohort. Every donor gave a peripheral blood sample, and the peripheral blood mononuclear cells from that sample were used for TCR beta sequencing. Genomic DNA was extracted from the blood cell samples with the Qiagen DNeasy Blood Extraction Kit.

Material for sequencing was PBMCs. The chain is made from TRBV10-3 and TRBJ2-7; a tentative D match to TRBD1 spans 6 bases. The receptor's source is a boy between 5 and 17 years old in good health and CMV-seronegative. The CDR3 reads CAISEPAGGGAYEQYF. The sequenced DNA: TGTGCCATCAGTGAACCCGCTGGTGGGGGCGCCTACGAGCAGTACTTC.